This T cell receptor beta chain was observed in a study of blood T cells in healthy people across ages. Every sample yielded at least 6.5 million isolated PBMCs. V lost 6 bases and J 9 bases, leaving 15 bases between the germline ends. The CDR3 extends over 13 amino acids. Per germline, CDR1 MNHEY and CDR2 SMNVEV (reference sequence). This clonotype was observed a handful of times. Its antigen remains unknown. Study-wide results and caveats: Age brought a roughly linear fall in TCR beta diversity measured per million T cells.

Together with a sample-barcoded 5' primer, a J-beta primer mix was included in a second PCR lasting roughly 7 to 11 cycles. TCRdb analysed the 5' RACE reads with MiXCR anew, one entry per CDR3 protein. The table has more than 1.4 million distinct CDR3 sequences, 40% to 50% seen once. The chain carries TRBV27 and TRBJ2-1; D is unclear. The clonotype comes from a woman aged 18-29 years in good health. The sample taken for sequencing was blood. In DNA, the CDR3 is TGTGCCAGCAGACCCGATACATCGATTGAGCAGTTCTTC. Its translation is CASRPDTSIEQFF.